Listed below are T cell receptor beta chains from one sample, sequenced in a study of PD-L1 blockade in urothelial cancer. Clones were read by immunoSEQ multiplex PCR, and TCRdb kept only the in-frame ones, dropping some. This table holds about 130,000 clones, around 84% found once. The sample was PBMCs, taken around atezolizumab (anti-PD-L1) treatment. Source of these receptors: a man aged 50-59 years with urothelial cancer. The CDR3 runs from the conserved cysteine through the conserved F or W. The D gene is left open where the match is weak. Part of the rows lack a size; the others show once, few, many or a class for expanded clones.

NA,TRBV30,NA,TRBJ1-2,TGTGCCTGGGGGTTGGGGCAGGGCAACTATGGCTACACCTTC,CAWGLGQGNYGYTF
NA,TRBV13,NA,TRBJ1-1,TGTGCCAGCAGCAGAGAGGCGGGGAACACTGAAGCTTTCTTT,CASSREAGNTEAFF
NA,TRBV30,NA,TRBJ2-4,TGTGCCTGGACGACAGAGCCTGTAGCCAAAAACATTCAGTACTTC,CAWTTEPVAKNIQYF
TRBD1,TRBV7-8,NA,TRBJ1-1,TGTGCCAGCAGAGACGGATCAGGGGGAGCTTTCTTT,CASRDGSGGAFF
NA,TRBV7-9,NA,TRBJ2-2,TGTGCCAGCAGCATAGGCGGGAACACCGGGGAGCTGTTTTTT,CASSIGGNTGELFF
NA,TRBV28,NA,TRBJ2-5,TGTGCGACCGCAAGTCTTCGAGGGTGGTACGGGAGCGTTATAAGAGGAGAGACCCAGTACTTC,CATASLRGWYGSVIRGETQYF
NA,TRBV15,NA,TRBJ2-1,TGTGCCACCAGCCCCGGGTTCAATGAGCAGTTCTTC,CATSPGFNEQFF
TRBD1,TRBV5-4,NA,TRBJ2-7,TGTGCCAGCAACTTACAGGGGGCCCACAGGTACGAGCAGTACTTC,CASNLQGAHRYEQYF
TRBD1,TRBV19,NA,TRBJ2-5,TGTGCCAGTAGGGACAGGGGCTTAAAGACCCAGTACTTC,CASRDRGLKTQYF
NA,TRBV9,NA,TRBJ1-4,TGTGCCAGCAGCGTAGCACAGGGCGGTGAAAAACTGTTTTTT,CASSVAQGGEKLFF
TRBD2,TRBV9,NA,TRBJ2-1,TGTGCCAGCAGCGTAGGAGGTAGCGGGAGCTACAATGAGCAGTTCTTC,CASSVGGSGSYNEQFF
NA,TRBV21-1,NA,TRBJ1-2,TGTGCCAGCAGCGCCCAGCGGGGGCAGGGCTACACCTTC,CASSAQRGQGYTF
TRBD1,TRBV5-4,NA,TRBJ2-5,TGTGCCAGCAGCTTGGGAGACAGGGGAAATCGTCACCAGTACTTC,CASSLGDRGNRHQYF
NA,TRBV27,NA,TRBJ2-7,TGTGCCAGCAGTTTACGTGGCACCAATATATACGAGCAGTACTTC,CASSLRGTNIYEQYF
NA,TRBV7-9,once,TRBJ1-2,TGTGCCAGCAGCTTGTGGCTGTCCTATGGCTACACCTTC,CASSLWLSYGYTF
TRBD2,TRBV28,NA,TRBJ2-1,TGTGCCAGCAGTCGACCCGTCGCGACTAGCGGGAGGGGGTATTACAATGAGCAGTTCTTC,CASSRPVATSGRGYYNEQFF
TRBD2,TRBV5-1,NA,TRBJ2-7,TGCGCCAGCAGCTTGGAATGGCGGGAGCCATCCTACGAGCAGTACTTC,CASSLEWREPSYEQYF
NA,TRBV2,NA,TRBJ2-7,TGTGCCAGCAGTGAACGGACAGACCTCTACGAGCAGTACTTC,CASSERTDLYEQYF
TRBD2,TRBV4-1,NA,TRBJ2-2,TGCGCCAGCAGCCAAGATCGGCGGCTTGCAGGGAGGGCCGGGTACACCGGGGAGCTGTTTTTT,CASSQDRRLAGRAGYTGELFF
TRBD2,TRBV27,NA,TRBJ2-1,TGTGCCAGCAGTCATAGCGGGAGCTCCTACAATGAGCAGTTCTTC,CASSHSGSSYNEQFF
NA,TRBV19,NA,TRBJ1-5,TGTGCCAGTAGTATAGGACAGAACAATCAGCCCCAGCATTTT,CASSIGQNNQPQHF
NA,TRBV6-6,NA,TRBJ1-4,TGTGCCACCACCCAGGGGTGGACTAATGAAAAACTGTTTTTT,CATTQGWTNEKLFF
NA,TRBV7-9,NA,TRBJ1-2,TGTGCCAGCAGCTCCTCGGGACTTTTGGGCTATGGCTACACCTTC,CASSSSGLLGYGYTF
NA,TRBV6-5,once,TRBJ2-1,TGTGCCAGCAGTGCCACCGAGGGCCAATACAATGAGCAGTTCTTC,CASSATEGQYNEQFF
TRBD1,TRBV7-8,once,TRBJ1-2,TGTGCCAGCAGCCAGGGGACAGGTGTCTATGGCTACACCTTC,CASSQGTGVYGYTF
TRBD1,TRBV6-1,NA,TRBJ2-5,TGTGCCAGCAGGCAAACCGGGACAGGGGGTGAGACCCAGTACTTC,CASRQTGTGGETQYF
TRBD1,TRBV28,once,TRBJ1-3,TGTGCCAGCAGTTTACTTGAGGACAGGGTCTCTGGAAACACCATATATTTT,CASSLLEDRVSGNTIYF
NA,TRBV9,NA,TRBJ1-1,TGTGCCAGCAGCGTAACTGACACTGAAGCTTTCTTT,CASSVTDTEAFF
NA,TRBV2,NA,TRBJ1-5,TGTGCCACCACCCGACTTATCAATCAGCCCCAGCATTTT,CATTRLINQPQHF
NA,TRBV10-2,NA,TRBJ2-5,TGCGCCAGCAGCGCAGGGGCGCCCCAAGAGACCCAGTACTTC,CASSAGAPQETQYF
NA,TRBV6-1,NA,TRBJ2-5,TGTGCCAGCAGTGAATCTAGCATCCAAGAGACCCAGTACTTC,CASSESSIQETQYF
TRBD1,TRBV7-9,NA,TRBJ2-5,TGTGCCAGCAGCTTGGGACAGGGGGAGATTGAGACCCAGTACTTC,CASSLGQGEIETQYF
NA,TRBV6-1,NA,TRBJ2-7,TGTGCCAGCTGGCCACCAGGGTCCGTTGGCGAGCAGTACTTC,CASWPPGSVGEQYF
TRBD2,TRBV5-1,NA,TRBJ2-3,TGCGCCAGCAGCTTGGAGGGACTAGCGGGAGGGGTGGATACGCAGTATTTT,CASSLEGLAGGVDTQYF
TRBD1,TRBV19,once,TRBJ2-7,TGTGCCAGTAGTGCCACTTCCGGGACAGGGAAATACGAGCAGTACTTC,CASSATSGTGKYEQYF
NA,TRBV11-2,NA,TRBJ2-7,TGTGCCAGCAGCTTAGGGGTGACAGGCTACGAGCAGTACTTC,CASSLGVTGYEQYF
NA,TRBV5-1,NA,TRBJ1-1,TGCGCCAGCAGCTTGGCCTTTGTGGAGGGCTCGGGTGAAGCTTTCTTT,CASSLAFVEGSGEAFF
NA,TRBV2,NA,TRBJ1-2,TGTGCCAGCACTAGGGAGGGGGTTAGCTATGGCTACACCTTC,CASTREGVSYGYTF
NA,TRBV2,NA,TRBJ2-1,TGTGCCAGCAGTGAATGGGCTAGCGACACCTACAATGAGCAGTTCTTC,CASSEWASDTYNEQFF
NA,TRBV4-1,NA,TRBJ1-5,TGCGCCAGCAGCCAAGCTTTCCAGGACAATCAGCCCCAGCATTTT,CASSQAFQDNQPQHF
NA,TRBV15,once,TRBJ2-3,TGTGCCACCAGCAGTGCCCTCCTGGGGAGAGATACGCAGTATTTT,CATSSALLGRDTQYF
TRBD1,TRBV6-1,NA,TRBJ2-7,TGTGCCAGCAGTGAAGCCGGGACAGCCTCCTACGAGCAGTACTTC,CASSEAGTASYEQYF
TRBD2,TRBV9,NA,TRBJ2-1,TGTGCCAGCAGCGAGGGGACTAGCGGAAACAATGAGCAGTTCTTC,CASSEGTSGNNEQFF
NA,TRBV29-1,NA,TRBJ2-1,TGCAGCGTTTTTCGAGGCCAGAACGTTTACAATGAGCAGTTCTTC,CSVFRGQNVYNEQFF
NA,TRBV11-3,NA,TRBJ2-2,TGTGCCAGCAGCTCAAAAGGGGCAATGAACACCGGGGAGCTGTTTTTT,CASSSKGAMNTGELFF
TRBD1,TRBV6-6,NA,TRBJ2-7,TGTGCCAGCAGTGAGCCGGGACAGCGACCCGGTGAGCAGTACTTC,CASSEPGQRPGEQYF
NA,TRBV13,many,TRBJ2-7,TGTGCCAGCAGCTATGAGGGGGCGCGGGGCGAGCAGTACTTC,CASSYEGARGEQYF
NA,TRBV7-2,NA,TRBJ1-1,TGTGCCAGCAGCTTAGTGAGGAAGAACACTGAAGCTTTCTTT,CASSLVRKNTEAFF
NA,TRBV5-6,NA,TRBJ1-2,TGTGCCAGCAGCTTGGACAGAAACAGGGCCACTAACTATGGCTACACCTTC,CASSLDRNRATNYGYTF
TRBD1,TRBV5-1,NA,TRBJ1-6,TGCGCCAGCAGCTTTCATCAGGGGGCAGATTCACCCCTCCACTTT,CASSFHQGADSPLHF
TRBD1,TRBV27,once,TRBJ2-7,TGTGCCAGCAGTTTCGGACAGGGCCACGAGCAGTACTTC,CASSFGQGHEQYF
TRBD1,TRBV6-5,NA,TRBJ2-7,TGTGCCAGCAGAACTGGACAGGGCCCCTACGAGCAGTACTTC,CASRTGQGPYEQYF
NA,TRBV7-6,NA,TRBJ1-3,TGTGCCAGCAGCTTAGATCCGGCAGGCACGGGAAACACCATATATTTT,CASSLDPAGTGNTIYF
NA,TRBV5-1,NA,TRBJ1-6,TGCGCCAGCAGCTTGGAGTTGGCGGGGTCCGGGAATTCACCCCTCCACTTT,CASSLELAGSGNSPLHF
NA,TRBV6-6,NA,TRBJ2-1,TGTGCCAGCAGGCGGTGGCGGAGGGGGGGTTACAATGAGCAGTTCTTC,CASRRWRRGGYNEQFF
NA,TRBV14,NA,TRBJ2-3,TGTGCCAGCAGCCAGGCGAGGGGGACGCAGTATTTT,CASSQARGTQYF
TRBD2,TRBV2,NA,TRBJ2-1,TGTGCCAGCACTTTAACTGGTGGACTAGCGGGGAACAATGAGCAGTTCTTC,CASTLTGGLAGNNEQFF
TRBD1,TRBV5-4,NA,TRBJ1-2,TGTGCCAGCAGCAAAGAACAGGGGGCAGGGGGTGGCTACACCTTC,CASSKEQGAGGGYTF
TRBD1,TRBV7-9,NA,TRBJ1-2,TGTGCCAGCAGCTCACCTAGATACGGGACAGGGGGCGATTCGGGCTACACCTTC,CASSSPRYGTGGDSGYTF